The 16 T cell receptor beta chains below come from one sample, sequenced in a study of T cell clonality in common variable immunodeficiency. The assay was immunoSEQ multiplex PCR, and TCRdb's table has in-frame clones only and misses some. The sample includes 60,000 to 75,000 clones, none of them occurring once. Sequencing used peripheral blood mononuclear cells. Receptors originate from a person aged 18-70 years in good health.

This clone has ten or more counts. The sequenced fragment ends 3 residues before the CDR3 boundary, so the rest is inferred from the germline J gene. The V call is TRBV19, the J call TRBJ1-1; 8 bases align to TRBD1. CDR1 is LNHDA, CDR2 SQIVND, per germline (reference sequence). This CDR3 comprises 14 residues. J was trimmed by 1 base and V by 4 bases; bases with no gene match: 2. The CDR3 here is CASSTGTGNTEAFF. The CDR3 DNA, read in part, is TGTGCCAGTAGTACCGGGACAGGGAACACTGAA.

This clone was recorded at least ten times. The missing CDR3 end, 3 residues past where the read stops, is filled in from the germline J gene. The genes are TRBV19 and TRBJ2-2, with 7 bases matching TRBD1. Germline loops: CDR1 LNHDA, CDR2 SQIVND (reference sequence). The CDR3 loop spans 12 amino acids. The CDR3 bases that were read are TGTGCCAGTTGGGTGGCAGGGGGAGAG. It is translated as CASWVAGGE. In full, the CDR3 reads CASWVAGGELFF.

This clone appeared a few times. Coverage ceases 3 residues before the CDR3 finishes, and the germline J gene fills in the end. V is TRBV11-2 and J is TRBJ2-7; 7 bases are shared with TRBD2. Per germline, CDR1 SGHAT and CDR2 FQNNGV. With 5 bases clipped from V and 2 bases from J, the junction kept 6 bases outside the gene matches. The CDR3 has 14 residues. The CDR3 loop reads CASSRWDYAYEQYF. The covered CDR3 bases are TGTGCCAGCAGCCGATGGGACTACGCCTACGAG.

There are many counts of this clone. The CDR3 end lies 3 residues beyond the end of the read and is filled in from the germline J gene. The chain employs TRBV5-1 and TRBJ2-5; 11 positions agree with TRBD2. V was pared by 1 base and J by 5 bases, with 10 bases of the junction left unmatched. The CDR3 totals 17 residues. Germline CDR1 and CDR2: SGHRS and YFSETQ. CDR3 in amino acids: CASSLHSGRVRAETQYF. The sequenced CDR3 bases are TGCGCCAGCAGCTTGCATAGCGGGAGGGTCAGGGCGGAGACC.

This clone was detected many times. The CDR3 goes on 3 residues after the read ends, and that part is filled in from the germline J gene. The chain couples TRBV6-1 to TRBJ2-7; the D is unclear. V was trimmed by 7 bases and J by 5 bases, leaving 9 bases between them. CDR3 size: 11 residues. Germline lookup yields CDR1 MNHNS and CDR2 SASEGT. Partial CDR3 DNA: TGTGCCAGCAATGAGCGCCACGAG. This translates into CASNERHE. From start to end, the CDR3 is CASNERHEQYF.

In its sample, this clone was seen many times. Read data end 3 residues before the CDR3 end; the end is taken from the germline J gene. V usage is TRBV20-1 and J usage is TRBJ1-4, with D possibly matching TRBD1 (6 bases). The CDR3 contains 16 residues. V was cut by 3 bases and J by 3 bases, with 17 bases left in between. Germline-derived CDR1 and CDR2 are DFQATT and SNEGSKA (reference sequence). Partial CDR3 DNA: TGCAGTGCTAGGGGGGGGGCGGCTTATGCTAATGAAAAA. This translates into CSARGGAAYANEK. In full, the CDR3 reads CSARGGAAYANEKLFF.

This clone appeared many times. The read comes to an end 3 residues before the CDR3 does, leaving the germline J gene to fill in the end. The chain has TRBV5-5 and TRBJ2-5; D is unclear. The V and J ends lost 3 bases and 3 bases respectively, with 9 bases between them. Germline V lookup: CDR1 SGHKS, CDR2 YYEKEE (reference sequence). The CDR3 totals 13 residues. The CDR3 DNA, read in part, is TGTGCCAGCAGCTCCCTATCCGAAGAGACC. Translating it yields CASSSLSEET. The whole CDR3 sequence is CASSSLSEETQYF.

In this sample, this clone turned up many times. The CDR3 loop reads CASSPPQGTGGYTF. The CDR3 DNA, read in part, is TGTGCCAGCTCACCCCCTCAGGGGACGGGCGGC. The rearrangement uses TRBV18 and TRBJ1-2; D may be TRBD1 (6 bases). The read terminates 3 residues ahead of where the CDR3 ends, so the germline J gene completes it. Germline values: CDR1 KGHSH, CDR2 LQKENI. This CDR3 region has 14 residues.

There are many counts of this clone. The read ends 3 residues before the CDR3 terminus; that terminus is restored from the germline J gene. This chain connects TRBV19 to TRBJ2-6; no reliable D call. Trimming left V 5 bases short and J 0 bases short, with 8 bases between. The CDR3 extends over 15 amino acids. The germline V gene encodes CDR1 LNHDA and CDR2 SQIVND (reference sequence). The CDR3 reads CASSVQFSGANVLTF. The CDR3 bases that were read are TGTGCCAGTAGTGTACAGTTCTCTGGGGCCAACGTC.

This clone was observed at least ten times. The read falls 3 residues short of the CDR3 end, and the missing part is taken from the germline J gene. The chain joins TRBV6-2 or TRBV6-3 to TRBJ1-5, with D possibly matching TRBD1 (6 bases). CDR3 length equals 14 residues. V was trimmed by 6 bases and J by 2 bases, leaving 11 bases between them. Germline V gene lookup returns CDR1 MNHEY and CDR2 SVGEGT. The covered CDR3 bases are TGTGCCAGCAGAAAAGGACAGCGCAATCAGCCC. Translation: CASRKGQRNQP. The full CDR3 protein is CASRKGQRNQPQHF.

In its sample, this clone was seen many times. The part of the CDR3 DNA that was read is TGTGCCAGCAGCCATGGTGGGCAGGGCCAGCCC. Translating gives CASSHGGQGQP. The complete CDR3 sequence is CASSHGGQGQPQHF. V is TRBV7-9 and J is TRBJ1-5; D possibly corresponds to TRBD1 (5 bases). The read is 3 residues too short to cover the CDR3 end, so that end is filled in from the germline J gene. This CDR3 region has 14 residues. Trimming took off 5 bases at V and 7 bases at J, with 15 bases between the two ends. Germline values: CDR1 SEHNR, CDR2 FQNEAQ (reference sequence).

This clone was recorded many times. Coverage ceases 3 residues before the CDR3 finishes, and the germline J gene fills in the end. The V and J genes are TRBV30 and TRBJ2-1; 9 nucleotides line up with TRBD2. This CDR3 is 14 amino acids long. CDR1 is GTSNPN, CDR2 SVGIG, per germline (reference sequence). V dropped 3 bases and J dropped 4; count of bases not matched to a gene: 4. CDR3 sequence reads: CAWSRGLAYNEQFF. CDR3 DNA (partial): TGTGCCTGGAGCAGAGGACTAGCGTACAATGAG.

This clone appeared many times. Read coverage stops 3 residues before the CDR3 terminus; the germline J gene supplies the remainder. This rearrangement joins TRBV3-1 (or the pseudogene TRBV3-2) to TRBJ1-6; 9 bases line up with TRBD1. The CDR3 totals 17 residues. Germline V gene data show CDR1 as LGHDT and CDR2 as YNNKEL (reference sequence). After removal of 0 bases from V and 6 bases from J, the junction contained 6 bases not matched to a gene. CDR3 bases read: TGTGCCAGCAGCCAAGATTGGCCGGGACAGGGTAATTCACCC. Translating gives CASSQDWPGQGNSP. The CDR3, in full, reads CASSQDWPGQGNSPLHF.

CDR3: CASRLQGYETQYF. Partial CDR3 DNA: TGTGCCAGCAGGCTACAGGGATACGAGACC. This chain connects TRBV7-4 to TRBJ2-5, with D perhaps TRBD1 (6 bases). The read stops 3 residues short of the end of the CDR3; the missing end is completed from the germline J gene. Trimming removed 6 bases at V and 5 bases at J, with 13 bases between. Germline lookup yields CDR1 SGHVT and CDR2 SQSDAQ. The CDR3 spans 13 residues.

This clone came up many times. The DNA read from the CDR3 is TGTGCCTGGAGTGAAGGGGGCGGAGAGACC. Translating gives CAWSEGGGET. The entire CDR3 sequence reads CAWSEGGGETQYF. The chain has TRBV30 and TRBJ2-5, with 7 bases that match TRBD1. The CDR3 end is not reached by the read, which stops 3 residues before it; the germline J gene fills it in. Losses at the gene ends were 1 base for V and 4 bases for J; bases not matched to a gene: 3. The CDR3 extends over 13 amino acids. From germline, CDR1 is GTSNPN and CDR2 SVGIG (reference sequence).

In this sample, this clone turned up many times. The read gets to within 3 residues of the CDR3 end, and the germline J gene fills in the rest. V is TRBV28 and J is TRBJ2-6; no definite D call. The germline gives CDR1 MDHEN, CDR2 SYDVKM. The V and J ends lost 1 base and 0 bases respectively, with 4 bases between them. This CDR3 spans 15 amino acids. Here the CDR3 reads CASSLFRSGANVLTF. CDR3 DNA (partial): TGTGCCAGCAGTTTATTCCGCTCTGGGGCCAACGTC.